This TCR beta chain was sequenced during a study of Ad26.COV2.S vaccination and SARS-CoV-2 variants. Study-wide background: The authors gave Ad26.COV2.S intramuscularly, either once or twice 56 days apart. Study-wide points: The authors reported substantial breadth in spike-specific CD8+ and CD4+ T cell responses after vaccination. Total T cell responses, in the TCR breadth and depth analyses, may have been underestimated.

Documented treatment: 19 received Ad26.COV2.S at low or high dose, single or two shots; roughly five received placebo; per-sample allocation not given. Day 63 after the first injection of vaccine or placebo was the sampling time. Notes on this clone: As yet, its antigen is unknown.

V was shortened by 0 bases and J by 3 bases, with 19 bases between the two germline ends. This CDR3 is built from 17 residues. Assay: immunoSEQ multiplex PCR; the TCRdb copy retains only in-frame clones and omits some. The sample lists about 350,000 clones; over 75% were seen once. The clonotype originates from a person aged 18-60 years who received the Ad26.COV2.S COVID-19 vaccine or a placebo. V and J are TRBV5-3 and TRBJ2-7; a possible D gene is TRBD2 (5 bases). TRBV5-3 is classed as an ORF, of uncertain function. The specimen was peripheral blood, collected in a trial of Ad26.COV2.S vaccine versus placebo. The CDR3 loop reads CARSLAVLGEPCYEQYF. CDR3 sequence (DNA): TGTGCCAGAAGCTTGGCCGTCCTCGGGGAACCCTGCTACGAGCAGTACTTC.